This T cell receptor beta chain was recorded in a study of blood T cell repertoires in COVID-19. Study-level information: Whether acute or convalescent, the COVID-19 samples came from the United States, Italy and Spain. The cDNA or gDNA used as material had been derived from T cells, B-cell-depleted T cells, or PBMCs.

Study processing details: Amplified reference gene primers provided the basis for estimating nucleated cell counts. Assay used: immunoSEQ multiplex PCR; TCRdb lists only in-frame clones, some missing. The V and J calls and clone size come from that table; D and trimming were worked out from the DNA. In the table there are around 140,000 clones, 80% of which are singletons. The sample taken for sequencing was peripheral blood. This clonotype was sampled from an older man who had recovered from COVID-19.

The CDR3 sequence is CASSPKFGLAGEPQFF. The CDR3 region has the DNA TGTGCCAGCAGCCCTAAATTCGGACTAGCAGGGGAGCCTCAGTTCTTC. The chain is built from TRBV11-2 and TRBJ2-1; 8 bases fit TRBD2. The ends lost 5 bases at V and 13 bases at J; junction bases unmatched: 19. The CDR3 runs 16 residues. Germline lookup yields CDR1 SGHAT and CDR2 FQNNGV.